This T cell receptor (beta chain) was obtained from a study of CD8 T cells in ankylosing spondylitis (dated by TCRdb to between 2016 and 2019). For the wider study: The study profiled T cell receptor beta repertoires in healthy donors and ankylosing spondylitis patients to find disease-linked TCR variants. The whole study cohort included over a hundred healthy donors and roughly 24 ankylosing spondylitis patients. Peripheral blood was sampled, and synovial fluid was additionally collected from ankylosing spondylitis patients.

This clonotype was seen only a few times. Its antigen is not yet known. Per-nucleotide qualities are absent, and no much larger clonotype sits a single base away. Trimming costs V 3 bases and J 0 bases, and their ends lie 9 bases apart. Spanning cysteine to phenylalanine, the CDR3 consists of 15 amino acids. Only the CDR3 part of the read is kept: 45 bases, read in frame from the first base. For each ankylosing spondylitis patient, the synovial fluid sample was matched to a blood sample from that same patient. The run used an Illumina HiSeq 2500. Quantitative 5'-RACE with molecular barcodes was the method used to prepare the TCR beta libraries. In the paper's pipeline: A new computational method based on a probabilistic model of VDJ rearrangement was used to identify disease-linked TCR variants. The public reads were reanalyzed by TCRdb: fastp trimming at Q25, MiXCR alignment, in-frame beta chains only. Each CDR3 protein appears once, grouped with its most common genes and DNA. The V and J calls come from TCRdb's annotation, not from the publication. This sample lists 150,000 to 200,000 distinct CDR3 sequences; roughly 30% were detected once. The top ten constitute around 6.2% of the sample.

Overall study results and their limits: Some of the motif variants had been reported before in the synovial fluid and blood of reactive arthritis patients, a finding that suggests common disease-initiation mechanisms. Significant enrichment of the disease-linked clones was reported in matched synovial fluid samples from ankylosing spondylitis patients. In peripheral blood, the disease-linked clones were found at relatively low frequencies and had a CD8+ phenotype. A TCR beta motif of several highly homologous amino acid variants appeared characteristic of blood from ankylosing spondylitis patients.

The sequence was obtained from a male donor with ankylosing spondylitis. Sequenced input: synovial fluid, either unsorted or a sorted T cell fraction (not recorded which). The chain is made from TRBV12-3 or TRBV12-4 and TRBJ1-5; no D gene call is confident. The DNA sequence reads TGTGCCAGCAGTTTGCGAAGGAATAGCAATCAGCCCCAGCATTTT. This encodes CASSLRRNSNQPQHF.